A single sample is the source of the 14 T cell receptor beta chains below, sequenced in a study of graft-versus-host responses after intestinal transplantation. Generated by immunoSEQ multiplex PCR, the TCRdb table keeps only in-frame clones and is missing some. Found here are tens of thousands of clones, under 85% of them singletons; the top ten hold approximately 3.7%. This specimen consisted of PBMCs, obtained around 1,000 days after transplant. The receptor set was obtained from a human patient who received an intestinal transplant, so some T cells may come from the graft donor.

The chain links TRBV19 to TRBJ2-1; TRBD2 agrees at 8 bases. Germline trimming cut 6 bases from V and 6 bases from J; bases unmatched to any gene: 4. The CDR3 spans 13 residues. The V gene's germline CDR1 is LNHDA and CDR2 SQIVND (reference sequence). CDR3 coding DNA: TGTGCCAGTAGGGTAGCGGGGAGCAATGAGCAGTTCTTC. Amino acids: CASRVAGSNEQFF.

The V call is TRBV16, the J call TRBJ2-7; D is tentatively TRBD1 or TRBD2 (7 bases each). In germline, CDR1 is KGHSY, CDR2 FQNENV. Trimming stripped 4 bases from V and 2 bases from J, with 12 bases between. This CDR3 is 14 amino acids long. The CDR3 DNA reads as TGTGCCAGCAGCCCGACAGGGAGGGCCTACGAGCAGTACTTC. It is translated as CASSPTGRAYEQYF.

This chain uses TRBV27 with TRBJ2-1; 8 bases map to TRBD2. V lost 6 bases and J lost 5; bases outside the gene matches: 6. CDR1 is MNHEY and CDR2 is SMNVEV in the germline V gene (reference sequence). The CDR3 extends over 14 amino acids. The CDR3 sequence: CASSRLAGNNEQFF. CDR3 nucleotides: TGTGCCAGCAGCCGGCTAGCGGGTAACAATGAGCAGTTCTTC.

On this clone: The identical CDR3 is also encoded by other nucleotide sequences in the sample. The CDR3 DNA is TGTGCCAGCAGCTTAGGATTCAGCTCCTACAATGAGCAGTTCTTC. Translated, it gives CASSLGFSSYNEQFF. The chain carries TRBV7-2 and TRBJ2-1; the D is unclear. V was clipped by 1 base and J by 0 bases, with 7 bases between them. CDR3 length: 15 residues. The germline V gene encodes CDR1 SGHTA and CDR2 FQGNSA.

The rearrangement uses TRBV19 and TRBJ2-2; unclear D gene. CDR1 is LNHDA and CDR2 is SQIVND in the germline V gene (reference sequence). CDR3 length: 13 residues. V gave up 1 base and J gave up 2 bases, with 2 bases separating them. The CDR3 sequence: CASSIGNTGELFF. The CDR3, as DNA: TGTGCCAGTAGTATAGGAAACACCGGGGAGCTGTTTTTT.

The rearrangement uses TRBV20-1 and TRBJ2-7, with D uncertain. Trimming shortened V by 5 bases and J by 5 bases, and 10 bases separated the two germline ends. The CDR3 covers 11 residues. Germline lookup yields CDR1 DFQATT and CDR2 SNEGSKA (reference sequence). This CDR3 is CSASGRNEQYF. In nucleotides, the CDR3 is TGCAGTGCTTCCGGACGCAACGAGCAGTACTTC.

The rearrangement joins TRBV19 to TRBJ2-2; D ambiguous. Trimming removed 5 bases from V and 2 bases from J, with 6 bases in between. Germline lookup yields CDR1 LNHDA and CDR2 SQIVND (reference sequence). The CDR3 consists of 13 residues. Written as DNA, the CDR3 is TGTGCCAGTAGTTTGTTCAACACCGGGGAGCTGTTTTTT. Translation gives CASSLFNTGELFF.

The chain carries TRBV11-2 and TRBJ2-1; 15 bases agree with TRBD2. CDR1 is SGHAT and CDR2 is FQNNGV in the germline V gene. This CDR3 is built from 17 residues. V gave up 6 bases and J gave up 1 base; unmatched junction bases: 4. The DNA of the CDR3 is TGTGCCAGCAGGGGACTAGCGGGGGGTCCTTCCTACAATGAGCAGTTCTTC. Protein: CASRGLAGGPSYNEQFF.

The genes are TRBV10-1 and TRBJ1-1; weak D call: TRBD1 (6 bases). V was trimmed by 9 bases and J by 1 base, leaving 12 bases between them. The V gene's germline CDR1 is WNHNN and CDR2 SYGVQD (reference sequence). The CDR3 loop spans 13 amino acids. Written as DNA, the CDR3 is TGCGCCAGTCAGGGAGGGGGGAACACTGAAGCTTTCTTT. Protein: CASQGGGNTEAFF.

The chain employs TRBV6-1 and TRBJ2-7, with TRBD1 as a possible D gene (5 bases). V was cut by 4 bases and J by 5 bases, with 15 bases left in between. Germline V CDR1 and CDR2: MNHNS, SASEGT. The CDR3 consists of 14 residues. CDR3 protein: CASSVGQGVHEQYF. CDR3 DNA sequence: TGTGCCAGCAGTGTAGGGCAGGGTGTCCACGAGCAGTACTTC.

This clone was counted between two and nine times. CDR3 bases: TGTGCCAGCAGCCATTCGGACACGGACTATGGCTACACCTTC. Translating gives CASSHSDTDYGYTF. The chain couples TRBV7-9 to TRBJ1-2; D might be TRBD1 (5 bases). Looked up from germline, CDR1 is SEHNR and CDR2 is FQNEAQ (reference sequence). CDR3 size: 14 residues. V was cut by 5 bases and J by 3 bases, with 13 bases left in between.

This rearrangement joins TRBV9 to TRBJ1-6; 7 nucleotides match TRBD1. This CDR3 contains 14 residues. The V gene end was trimmed by 0 bases and the J gene end by 8 bases; junction bases not matched to a gene: 2. Germline-derived CDR1 and CDR2 are SGDLS and YYNGEE. The CDR3 sequence is CASSVGQGDSPLHF. Here the CDR3 DNA reads TGTGCCAGCAGCGTAGGGCAGGGGGATTCACCCCTCCACTTT.

The V call is TRBV9, the J call TRBJ1-1; D call uncertain. Trimming removed 1 base at V and 6 bases at J, with 13 bases between. Per the germline V gene, CDR1 is SGDLS and CDR2 is YYNGEE. This CDR3 spans 14 amino acids. The CDR3 region is CASSVTIVGSEAFF. The CDR3 coding sequence is TGTGCCAGCAGCGTAACGATCGTCGGGTCTGAAGCTTTCTTT.

The V call is TRBV30, the J call TRBJ1-1; D gene uncertain. V dropped 3 bases and J dropped 5 bases, with 7 bases sitting between them. The germline V gene encodes CDR1 GTSNPN and CDR2 SVGIG (reference sequence). The CDR3 extends over 11 amino acids. CDR3 coding DNA: TGTGCCTGGAGCCTGGGTACTGAAGCTTTCTTT. As protein: CAWSLGTEAFF.